Shown below are 11 T cell receptor beta chains from a single sample sequenced in a study of blood T cell repertoires in COVID-19. Sequenced by immunoSEQ multiplex PCR; TCRdb stores in-frame clones only, minus some. Of about 210,000 clones in the sample, around four fifths were seen once. What was sequenced was peripheral blood. These receptors were taken from a woman aged 50 to 65 with acute or convalescent COVID-19.

This clone appeared once. The chain combines TRBV5-4 with TRBJ2-5; D unresolved. Trimming shortened V by 6 bases and J by 4 bases, and 22 bases separated the two germline ends. There are 16 residues in the CDR3. The germline CDR1 and CDR2 sequences are SGHNT and YYREEE (reference sequence). The CDR3 sequence: CASNPPGSADRETQYF. The CDR3 DNA follows: TGTGCCAGCAACCCACCGGGTAGTGCTGATCGAGAGACCCAGTACTTC. Full variable domain (outside the CDR3, taken from reference TRBV5-4 and TRBJ2-5): ETGVTQSPTHLIKTRGQQVTLRCSSQSGHNTVSWYQQALGQGPQFIFQYYREEENGRGNFPPRFSGLQFPNYSSELNVNALELDDSALYLCASNPPGSADRETQYFGPGTRLLVL.

The genes are TRBV5-1 and TRBJ1-1; D ambiguous. V lost 5 bases and J lost 0, with 14 bases in between. CDR1 SGHRS and CDR2 YFSETQ come from the germline V gene. This CDR3 is 15 amino acids long. This CDR3 is CASRWAGSMNTEAFF. The CDR3 DNA reads as TGCGCCAGCAGATGGGCAGGTTCGATGAACACTGAAGCTTTCTTT.

The chain links TRBV10-3 to TRBJ2-1; D remains ambiguous. Germline loops: CDR1 ENHRY, CDR2 SYGVKD. The CDR3 length is 11 residues. V dropped 6 bases and J dropped 8 bases, with 8 bases sitting between them. CDR3 coding DNA: TGTGCCATCAGCGGTGATGATGAGCAGTTCTTC. Translating gives CAISGDDEQFF.

CDR3 sequence: CASSPRGGIYNSPLHF. In DNA form, the CDR3 reads TGTGCCAGCAGCCCTCGTGGGGGCATCTATAATTCACCCCTCCACTTT. This sequence joins TRBV6-2 or TRBV6-3 and TRBJ1-6; perhaps TRBD1 as D (6 bases). CDR3 length: 16 amino acids. Germline V lookup: CDR1 MNHEY, CDR2 SVGEGT. V lost 6 bases and J lost 3, with 15 bases in between.

This chain links TRBV18 with TRBJ1-1, with D hard to call. With 6 bases removed from V and 5 bases from J, the gap between germline ends came to 16 bases. The V gene's germline CDR1 is KGHSH and CDR2 LQKENI. The CDR3 is 14 residues long. CDR3: CASSNLRGETEAFF. CDR3 nucleotides: TGTGCCAGCTCCAATCTCCGGGGTGAGACTGAAGCTTTCTTT.

CDR3 sequence: CSVEDPGGPWGTQYF. CDR3 bases: TGCAGCGTTGAAGATCCCGGGGGACCCTGGGGCACGCAGTATTTT. The V and J genes are TRBV29-1 and TRBJ2-3, with D maybe TRBD2 (6 bases). This CDR3 has 15 amino acids. Germline CDR1 and CDR2: SQVTM and ANQGSEA. V lost 0 bases, J lost 9 bases, and 19 bases lay in between.

This chain joins TRBV14 and TRBJ2-5; the D gene is possibly TRBD1 (5 bases). V was pared by 1 base and J by 4 bases, with 13 bases between. Germline V lookup: CDR1 SGHDN, CDR2 FVKESK. This CDR3 contains 15 residues. The CDR3 here is CASSQVGRLTETQYF. The CDR3 region has the DNA TGTGCCAGCAGCCAAGTGGGGCGGCTCACAGAGACCCAGTACTTC.

About this clone itself: The same CDR3 can be traced to other DNA sequences in this sample. CDR3 sequence (DNA): TGTGCCAGCAGCCAAAGGGGCTACAATGAGCAGTTCTTC. Translating it yields CASSQRGYNEQFF. The chain couples TRBV3-1 (or the pseudogene TRBV3-2) to TRBJ2-1, with a weak D call TRBD1 (5 bases). The CDR3 sequence is 13 residues long. Trimming stripped 2 bases from V and 3 bases from J, with 5 bases between. Germline-derived CDR1 and CDR2 are LGHDT and YNNKEL (reference sequence).

CDR3 in amino acids: CASSQRGTGGNEKLFF. DNA for the CDR3: TGTGCCAGCAGCCAAAGGGGTACAGGAGGGAATGAAAAACTGTTTTTT. V gene TRBV3-1 (or the pseudogene TRBV3-2) combines with J gene TRBJ1-4; D might be TRBD1 (5 bases). Trimming removed 2 bases from V and 5 bases from J, with 15 bases in between. Germline CDR1 reads LGHDT; CDR2 reads YNNKEL (reference sequence). CDR3 length: 16 residues.

The J gene is TRBJ2-3, the V gene TRBV28, with D perhaps TRBD2 (6 bases). Germline loops: CDR1 MDHEN, CDR2 SYDVKM. The germline V and J ends were trimmed by 0 bases and 8 bases, with 12 bases remaining between them. This CDR3 has 14 residues. The CDR3, as DNA: TGTGCCAGCAGTTTATGGATTTCCGGGGGTACGCAGTATTTT. Its translation is CASSLWISGGTQYF.

The rearrangement links TRBV29-1 to TRBJ2-1; perhaps TRBD2 as D (6 bases). The CDR3 loop spans 15 amino acids. Germline V gives CDR1 SQVTM, CDR2 ANQGSEA. V was cut by 7 bases and J by 2 bases, with 18 bases left in between. Here the CDR3 reads CSAARGATTYNEQFF. The CDR3 DNA sequence: TGCAGCGCTGCGCGCGGGGCAACAACCTACAATGAGCAGTTCTTC.